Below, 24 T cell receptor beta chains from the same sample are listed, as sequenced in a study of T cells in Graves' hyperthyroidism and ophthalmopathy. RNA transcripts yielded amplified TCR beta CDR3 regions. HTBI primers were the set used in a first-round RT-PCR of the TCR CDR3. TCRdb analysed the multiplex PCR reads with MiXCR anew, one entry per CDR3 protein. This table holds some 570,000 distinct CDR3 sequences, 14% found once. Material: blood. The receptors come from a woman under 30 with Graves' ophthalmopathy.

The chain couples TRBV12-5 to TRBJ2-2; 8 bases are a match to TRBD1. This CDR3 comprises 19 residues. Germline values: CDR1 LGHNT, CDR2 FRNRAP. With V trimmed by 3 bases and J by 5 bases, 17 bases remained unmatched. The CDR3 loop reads CASGFVLFRQGPRTGELFF. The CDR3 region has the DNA TGTGCTAGTGGTTTCGTGCTATTTCGACAGGGGCCTAGGACCGGGGAGCTGTTTTTT.

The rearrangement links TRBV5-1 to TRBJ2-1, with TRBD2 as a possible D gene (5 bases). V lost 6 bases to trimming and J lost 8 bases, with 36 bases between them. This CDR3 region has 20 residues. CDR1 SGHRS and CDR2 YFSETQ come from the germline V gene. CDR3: CASKVAGIGLFQSIEDEQFF. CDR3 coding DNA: TGCGCCAGCAAAGTGGCCGGTATAGGACTGTTCCAATCAATCGAGGATGAGCAGTTCTTC.

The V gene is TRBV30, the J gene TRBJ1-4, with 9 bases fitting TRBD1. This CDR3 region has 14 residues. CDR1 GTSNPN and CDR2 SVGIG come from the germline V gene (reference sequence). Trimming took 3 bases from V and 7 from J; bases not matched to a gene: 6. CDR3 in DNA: TGTGCCTGGAGCGCGGGACAGGGAGGTGAAAAACTGTTTTTT. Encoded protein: CAWSAGQGGEKLFF.

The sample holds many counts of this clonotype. This chain's CDR3 is CANRQGGYNEQFF. The DNA of the CDR3 is TGTGCCAACCGACAGGGGGGCTACAATGAGCAGTTCTTC. The chain recombines TRBV6-1 with TRBJ2-1; 9 bases map to TRBD1. The CDR3 is 13 amino acids. Germline CDR1 MNHNS, CDR2 SASEGT. V trimming: 10 bases; J trimming: 3 bases; junction bases outside the gene matches: 4.

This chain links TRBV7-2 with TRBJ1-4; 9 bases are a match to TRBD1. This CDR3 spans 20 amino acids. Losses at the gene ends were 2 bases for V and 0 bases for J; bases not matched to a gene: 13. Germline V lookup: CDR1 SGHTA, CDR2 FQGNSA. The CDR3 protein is CASSLIAPGQGIATNEKLFF. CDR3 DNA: TGTGCCAGCAGCTTAATTGCTCCGGGACAGGGAATTGCAACTAATGAAAAACTGTTTTTT.

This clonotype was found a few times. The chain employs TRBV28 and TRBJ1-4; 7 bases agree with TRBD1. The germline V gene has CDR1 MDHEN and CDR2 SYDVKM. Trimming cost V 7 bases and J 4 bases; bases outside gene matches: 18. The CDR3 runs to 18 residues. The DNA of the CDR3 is TGTGCCAGCACCGGGACCGACAATCAGGGGGGGGTTAATGAAAAACTGTTTTTT. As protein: CASTGTDNQGGVNEKLFF.

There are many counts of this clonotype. The CDR3 region is CASSPRGRGLGYTF. In DNA, the CDR3 is TGTGCCAGCAGCCCCCGGGGGAGAGGTCTCGGCTACACCTTC. J is TRBJ1-2 and V is TRBV7-3, with a tentative D call TRBD1 (5 bases). CDR3 length: 14 amino acids. The V end lost 5 bases, the J end lost 8 bases, and 18 bases lay between the germline ends. Germline values: CDR1 SGHTA, CDR2 FQGTGA.

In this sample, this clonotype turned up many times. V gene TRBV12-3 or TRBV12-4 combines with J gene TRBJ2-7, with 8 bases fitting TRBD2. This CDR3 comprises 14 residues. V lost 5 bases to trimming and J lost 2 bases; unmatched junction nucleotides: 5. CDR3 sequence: CASSPGLGTYEQYF. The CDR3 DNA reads TGTGCCAGCAGTCCGGGACTAGGGACCTACGAGCAGTACTTC.

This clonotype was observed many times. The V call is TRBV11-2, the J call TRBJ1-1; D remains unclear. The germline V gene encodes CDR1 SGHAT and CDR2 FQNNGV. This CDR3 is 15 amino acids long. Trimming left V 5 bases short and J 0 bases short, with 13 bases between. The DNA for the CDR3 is TGTGCCAGCAGCCCCCACCGAGGGATGAACACTGAAGCTTTCTTT. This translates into CASSPHRGMNTEAFF.

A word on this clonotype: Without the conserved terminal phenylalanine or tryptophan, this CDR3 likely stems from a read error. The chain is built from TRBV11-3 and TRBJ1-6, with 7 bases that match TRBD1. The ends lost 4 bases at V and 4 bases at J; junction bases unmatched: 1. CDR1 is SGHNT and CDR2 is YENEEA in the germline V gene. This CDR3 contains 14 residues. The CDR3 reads CASSSQGYNSPLHS. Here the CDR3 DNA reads TGTGCCAGCAGCTCACAGGGGTATAATTCACCCCTCCACTCT.

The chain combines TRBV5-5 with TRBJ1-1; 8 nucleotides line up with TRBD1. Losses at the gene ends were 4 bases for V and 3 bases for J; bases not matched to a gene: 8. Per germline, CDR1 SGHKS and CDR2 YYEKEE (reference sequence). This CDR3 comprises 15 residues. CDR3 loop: CASSHRTGSHTEAFF. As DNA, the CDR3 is TGTGCCAGCAGCCACCGGACAGGGAGCCACACTGAAGCTTTCTTT.

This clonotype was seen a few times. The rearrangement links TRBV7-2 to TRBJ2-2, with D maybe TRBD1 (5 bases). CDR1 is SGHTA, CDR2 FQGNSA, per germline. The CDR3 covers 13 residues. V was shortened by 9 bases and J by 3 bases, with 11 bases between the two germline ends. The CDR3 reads CASCRVHTGELFF. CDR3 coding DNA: TGTGCCAGTTGCAGGGTGCACACCGGGGAGCTGTTTTTT.

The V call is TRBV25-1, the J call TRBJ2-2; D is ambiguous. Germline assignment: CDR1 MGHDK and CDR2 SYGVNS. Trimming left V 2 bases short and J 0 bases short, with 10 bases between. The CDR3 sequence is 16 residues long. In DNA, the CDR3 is TGTGCCAGCAGTGAAGGAGATTCCGCGAACACCGGGGAGCTGTTTTTT. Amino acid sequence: CASSEGDSANTGELFF. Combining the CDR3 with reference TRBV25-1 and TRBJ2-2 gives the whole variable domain EADIYQTPRYLVIGTGKKITLECSQTMGHDKMYWYQQDPGMELHLIHYSYGVNSTEKGDLSSESTVSRIRTEHFPLTLESARPSHTSQYLCASSEGDSANTGELFFGEGSRLTVL.

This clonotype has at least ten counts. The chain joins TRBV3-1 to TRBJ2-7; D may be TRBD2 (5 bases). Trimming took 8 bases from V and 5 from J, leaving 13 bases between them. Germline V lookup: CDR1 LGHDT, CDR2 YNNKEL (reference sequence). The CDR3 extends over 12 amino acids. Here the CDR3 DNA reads TGTGCCAGCTCGCCGGGAACCCACGAGCAGTACTTC. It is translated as CASSPGTHEQYF.

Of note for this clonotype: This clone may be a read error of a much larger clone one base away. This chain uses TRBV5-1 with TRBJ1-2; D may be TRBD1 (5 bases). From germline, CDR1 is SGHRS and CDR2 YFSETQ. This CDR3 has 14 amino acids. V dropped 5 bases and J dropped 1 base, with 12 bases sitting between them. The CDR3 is CASRYRDFNYGYTF. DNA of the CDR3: TGCGCCAGCAGATACCGGGACTTTAACTATGGCTACACCTTC.

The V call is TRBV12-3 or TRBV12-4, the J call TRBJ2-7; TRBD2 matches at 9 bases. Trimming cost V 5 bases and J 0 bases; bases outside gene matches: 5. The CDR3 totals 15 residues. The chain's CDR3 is CASSRPSGTSYEQYF. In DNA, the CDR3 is TGTGCCAGCAGTAGACCTAGCGGGACCTCCTACGAGCAGTACTTC.

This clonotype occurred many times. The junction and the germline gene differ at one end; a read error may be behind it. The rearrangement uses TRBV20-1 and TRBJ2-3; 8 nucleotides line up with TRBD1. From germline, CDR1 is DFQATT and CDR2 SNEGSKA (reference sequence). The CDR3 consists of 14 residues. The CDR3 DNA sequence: TGCAGTGCTGGAGACAGGGGCCCGACAGATACGCAGTATTTT. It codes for CSAGDRGPTDTQYF.

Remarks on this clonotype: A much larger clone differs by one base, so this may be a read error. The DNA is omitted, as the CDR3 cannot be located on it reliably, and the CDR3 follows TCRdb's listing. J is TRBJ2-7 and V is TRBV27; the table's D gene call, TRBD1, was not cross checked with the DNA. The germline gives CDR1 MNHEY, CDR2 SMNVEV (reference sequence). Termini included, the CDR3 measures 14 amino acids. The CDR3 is CASSFAPGSYEQDF.

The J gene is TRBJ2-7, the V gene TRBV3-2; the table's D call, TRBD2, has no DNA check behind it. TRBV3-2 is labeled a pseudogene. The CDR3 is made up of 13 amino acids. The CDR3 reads CASSQGTSHEQYF. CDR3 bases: TGTGCCAGCAGCCAGGGGACTTCCCACGAGCAGTACTTC.

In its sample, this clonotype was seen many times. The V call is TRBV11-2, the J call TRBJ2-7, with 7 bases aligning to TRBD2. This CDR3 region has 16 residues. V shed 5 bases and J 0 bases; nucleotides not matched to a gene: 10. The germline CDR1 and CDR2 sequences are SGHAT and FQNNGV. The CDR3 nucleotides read TGTGCCAGCAGCCTAGGACTAGGTTTAAGCTCCTACGAGCAGTACTTC. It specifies CASSLGLGLSSYEQYF.

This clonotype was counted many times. The CDR3, as DNA: TGTGCCAGCAGCTTATCTAGCGGGAGGGCCAAAAACATTCAGTACTTC. Translating gives CASSLSSGRAKNIQYF. The V and J genes are TRBV7-2 and TRBJ2-4, with 11 bases matching TRBD2. CDR3 length: 16 residues. The germline V gene encodes CDR1 SGHTA and CDR2 FQGNSA. Trimming took 2 bases from V and 1 from J; bases not matched to a gene: 1.

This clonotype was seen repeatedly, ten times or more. The CDR3 sequence is CASSHGTGLYEQYF. CDR3 DNA sequence: TGTGCCAGCAGTCACGGGACAGGGTTATACGAGCAGTACTTC. The rearrangement links TRBV28 to TRBJ2-7; 9 positions match TRBD1. The germline gives CDR1 MDHEN, CDR2 SYDVKM. J was trimmed by 4 bases and V by 5 bases; bases with no gene match: 6. This CDR3 is built from 14 residues.

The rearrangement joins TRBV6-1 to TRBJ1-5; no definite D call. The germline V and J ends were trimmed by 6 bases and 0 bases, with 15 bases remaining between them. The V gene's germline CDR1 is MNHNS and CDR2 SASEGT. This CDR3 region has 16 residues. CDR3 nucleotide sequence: TGTGCCAGCAGCGACTACCGGGAGTATAGCAATCAGCCCCAGCATTTT. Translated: CASSDYREYSNQPQHF.

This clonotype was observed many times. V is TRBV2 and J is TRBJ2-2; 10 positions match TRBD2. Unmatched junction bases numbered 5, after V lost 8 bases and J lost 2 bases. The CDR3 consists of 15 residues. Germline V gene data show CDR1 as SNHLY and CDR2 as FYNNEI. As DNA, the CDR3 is TGTGCCAGCGGTGGACTAGCGGTAAACACCGGGGAGCTGTTTTTT. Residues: CASGGLAVNTGELFF.